Here is one T cell receptor beta chain with its context. This specimen comes from a study of blood T cell repertoires in COVID-19. Study-wide background: Both acute and convalescent COVID-19 samples were obtained from the United States, Italy and Spain. PBMCs, B-cell-depleted T cells, or T cells provided the cDNA or gDNA that made up the material.

Germline V gene data show CDR1 as MNHEY and CDR2 as SVGAGI. Trimming took off 7 bases at V and 1 base at J, with 14 bases between the two ends. This CDR3 region has 14 residues. Per the original data handling: Amplified reference gene primers provided the basis for estimating nucleated cell counts. Repertoires were generated with immunoSEQ multiplex PCR, while TCRdb's copy carries only in-frame clones and drops some. V and J calls plus clone size are reproduced from that table; the DNA served to infer D and trimming. Of about 130,000 clones listed, around 81% are singletons. The sequence derives from a man aged 40-49 years with active or convalescent COVID-19. The chain carries TRBV6-5 and TRBJ2-7; D might be TRBD2 (5 bases). The specimen sequenced was peripheral blood. CDR3 sequence: CASTLSPGSYEQYF. The CDR3, as DNA: TGTGCCAGCACCCTTTCACCGGGGTCCTACGAGCAGTACTTC.